The 11 T cell receptor beta chains below come from one sample, sequenced in a study of cytomegalovirus exposure and HLA in healthy donors. This PCR relied on a set of 60 Vbeta primers and 13 Jbeta primers. The method was immunoSEQ multiplex PCR; TCRdb's version includes in-frame clones alone and lacks a portion of them. Of 120,000 or so clones in the sample, 60% to 85% are singletons; the top ten hold roughly 3.2%. The specimen sequenced was PBMCs. Receptor source: a man aged 30-40 years in good health and CMV-seronegative.

This sequence joins TRBV19 and TRBJ2-5; 8 bases fit TRBD1. Germline-derived CDR1 and CDR2 are LNHDA and SQIVND (reference sequence). Germline trimming cut 5 bases from V and 7 bases from J; bases unmatched to any gene: 9. This CDR3 region has 14 residues. Here the CDR3 DNA reads TGTGCCAGTAGTTCTCAGGGGGCATTTAGGACCCAGTACTTC. Its protein is CASSSQGAFRTQYF. Supplemented by reference TRBV19 and TRBJ2-5, the full variable domain reads DGGITQSPKYLFRKEGQNVTLSCEQNLNHDAMYWYRQDPGQGLRLIYYSQIVNDFQKGDIAEGYSVSREKKESFPLTVTSAQKNPTAFYLCASSSQGAFRTQYFGPGTRLLVL.

The chain joins TRBV6-5 to TRBJ1-2; maybe TRBD1 (6 bases). CDR1 is MNHEY and CDR2 is SVGAGI in the germline V gene. The CDR3 covers 15 residues. V shed 2 bases and J shed 4 bases, with 14 bases lying between them. Here the CDR3 reads CASSYRQGLSYGYTF. CDR3 nucleotides: TGTGCCAGCAGTTACCGGCAGGGGCTGTCCTATGGCTACACCTTC.

V usage is TRBV28 and J usage is TRBJ1-3; the D gene is possibly TRBD1 (5 bases). The V end lost 8 bases, the J end lost 0 bases, and 20 bases lay between the germline ends. The CDR3 extends over 17 amino acids. Germline V gene lookup returns CDR1 MDHEN and CDR2 SYDVKM. The CDR3 reads CASGSHTDSFSGNTIYF. CDR3 DNA sequence: TGTGCCAGCGGGTCGCACACCGACAGCTTCTCTGGAAACACCATATATTTT.

The chain combines TRBV18 with TRBJ1-3; no firm D call. V was cut by 3 bases and J by 0 bases, with 9 bases left in between. There are 15 residues in the CDR3. Looked up from germline, CDR1 is KGHSH and CDR2 is LQKENI. The CDR3 protein is CASSPKESSGNTIYF. In DNA form, the CDR3 reads TGTGCCAGCTCACCGAAGGAGAGCTCTGGAAACACCATATATTTT. Together with reference TRBV18 and TRBJ1-3, the CDR3 gives the full variable domain: NAGVMQNPRHLVRRRGQEARLRCSPMKGHSHVYWYRQLPEEGLKFMVYLQKENIIDESGMPKERFSAEFPKEGPSILRIQQVVRGDSAAYFCASSPKESSGNTIYFGEGSWLTVV.

The rearrangement uses TRBV19 and TRBJ1-1, with D unclear. V dropped 1 base and J dropped 4 bases, with 7 bases sitting between them. The CDR3 totals 13 residues. Germline V gene lookup returns CDR1 LNHDA and CDR2 SQIVND (reference sequence). The chain's CDR3 is CASSIGGGTEAFF. The CDR3 DNA reads as TGTGCCAGTAGTATAGGCGGAGGCACTGAAGCTTTCTTT.

The chain recombines TRBV6-5 with TRBJ1-4; 7 bases align to TRBD1. CDR1 and CDR2 from the germline V gene are MNHEY and SVGAGI. Trimming at V came to 4 bases and at J to 7 bases, leaving 9 bases not matched to a gene. This CDR3 has 15 amino acids. Written as DNA, the CDR3 is TGTGCCAGCAGTTTCACAGGGGAGACGTCTGAAAAACTGTTTTTT. It is translated as CASSFTGETSEKLFF.

The gene calls are TRBV5-1 and TRBJ2-1, with 8 bases matching TRBD2. Germline CDR1 SGHRS, CDR2 YFSETQ. The CDR3 length is 15 residues. Trimming removed 0 bases from V and 3 bases from J; junction bases left unmatched: 2. CDR3 loop: CASSLASGGYNEQFF. The CDR3 nucleotides are TGCGCCAGCAGCTTGGCCAGCGGGGGCTACAATGAGCAGTTCTTC.

This clone was counted between two and nine times. The chain uses TRBV5-1 and TRBJ2-5; 7 bases map to TRBD2. CDR1 and CDR2 from the germline V gene are SGHRS and YFSETQ. V trimming: 7 bases; J trimming: 1 base; junction bases outside the gene matches: 7. The CDR3 loop spans 14 amino acids. CDR3 in amino acids: CASQKLATQETQYF. CDR3 DNA: TGCGCCAGCCAAAAACTAGCGACCCAAGAGACCCAGTACTTC.

This clone was seen a few times. The chain links TRBV7-9 to TRBJ2-5; D perhaps matches TRBD2 (6 bases). The CDR3 runs 16 residues. The germline V and J ends were trimmed by 3 bases and 2 bases, with 16 bases remaining between them. CDR1 is SEHNR and CDR2 is FQNEAQ in the germline V gene (reference sequence). CDR3 residues: CASSFSGAGMQETQYF. The CDR3 DNA reads as TGTGCCAGCAGCTTTAGCGGAGCTGGGATGCAAGAGACCCAGTACTTC.

The V call is TRBV7-9, the J call TRBJ1-4; D remains ambiguous. Germline V lookup: CDR1 SEHNR, CDR2 FQNEAQ (reference sequence). Trimming stripped 11 bases from V and 4 bases from J, with 17 bases between. The CDR3 consists of 14 residues. The CDR3 loop reads CAAKPELGNEKLFF. The CDR3 coding sequence is TGTGCCGCTAAACCGGAGCTCGGTAATGAAAAACTGTTTTTT.

This clone was seen only a few times. The chain is built from TRBV6-1 and TRBJ2-7; TRBD1 matches at 7 bases. The length of the CDR3 is 15 residues. CDR1 is MNHNS and CDR2 is SASEGT in the germline V gene. V lost 7 bases, J lost 0 bases, and 9 bases stayed unmatched. DNA of the CDR3: TGTGCCAGCAACCAAATCCGGGACAGCTCCTACGAGCAGTACTTC. This sequence encodes CASNQIRDSSYEQYF.